A selection of T cell receptor beta chains follows, all from one sample in a study of cytomegalovirus exposure and HLA in healthy donors. Libraries were prepared by immunoSEQ multiplex PCR; TCRdb keeps only in-frame clonotypes and omits some of them. The data show fewer than 250,000 clones, about 78% seen once. The sample consisted of PBMCs. The source of these receptors is a male donor in good health and CMV-seronegative. Both conserved end residues are part of each CDR3. The order of the fields is D gene, V gene, clone size, J gene, CDR3 DNA, CDR3 protein. The D gene is left open where the match is weak. The size field is filled for only some rows; it gives once, few, many or a size class.

>TRBD2|TRBV28|once|TRBJ2-5
TGTGCCAGTGCGGCGGGGGGAGGGCCAGAAGAGACCCAGTACTTC
CASAAGGGPEETQYF
>.|TRBV5-1|few|TRBJ1-5
TGCGCCAGCAGCTTGACAGGTAATCAGCCCCAGCATTTT
CASSLTGNQPQHF
>TRBD1|TRBV19|.|TRBJ2-2
TGTGCCAGTAGTCAAGGACAGGGGTTGACCGGGGAGCTGTTTTTT
CASSQGQGLTGELFF
>.|TRBV5-8|.|TRBJ1-2
TGTGCCAGCAGCTTGGGGGTGGGAGAAGTCCCCTCTGGCTACACCTTC
CASSLGVGEVPSGYTF
>TRBD2|TRBV7-3|.|TRBJ2-2
TGTGCCAGCAGCTTTCAGACTAGCGGGAGCGGGGAGCTGTTTTTT
CASSFQTSGSGELFF
>TRBD1|TRBV6-5|.|TRBJ1-1
TGTGCCAGCATCCTAGGACAGGGAGGGACTGAAGCTTTCTTT
CASILGQGGTEAFF
>TRBD1|TRBV10-1|.|TRBJ2-7
TGCGCCAGCAGTGAGCGGACAGGGGGCCGCAGCCGGCAGTACTTC
CASSERTGGRSRQYF
>.|TRBV21-1|.|TRBJ2-7
TGTGCCAGCAGCATTTTATGGGACAGCGCAACCTACGAGCAGTACTTC
CASSILWDSATYEQYF
>.|TRBV5-1|.|TRBJ2-7
TGCGCCAGCAGCTCCGATCAGGTAGGCTACGAGCAGTACTTC
CASSSDQVGYEQYF
>TRBD1|TRBV7-9|.|TRBJ1-2
TGTGCCAGCAGCTCCGGACAGGGGGGGCCTGGCTACACCTTC
CASSSGQGGPGYTF
>TRBD2|TRBV10-2|.|TRBJ2-1
TGCGCCAGCGGGGCTAGCGGGGCTAATGAGCAGTTCTTC
CASGASGANEQFF
>TRBD1|TRBV6-5|.|TRBJ2-7
TGTGCCGCAGAGACAGGGCTCGAGCAGTACTTC
CAAETGLEQYF
>TRBD2|TRBV11-2|.|TRBJ2-2
TGTGCCAGCAGCCCTAGACTAGCGGGGACCGGGGAGCTGTTTTTT
CASSPRLAGTGELFF
>.|TRBV6-1|.|TRBJ1-5
TGTGCCAGCAGGTGGGGCCCGGTGGGCAATCAGCCCCAGCATTTT
CASRWGPVGNQPQHF
>TRBD1|TRBV2|.|TRBJ1-4
TGTGCCAGCAGCGACCCTGGACAGGCCACTCATGAAAAACTGTTTTTT
CASSDPGQATHEKLFF
>TRBD1|TRBV5-4|.|TRBJ2-7
TGTGCCAGCAGAGGGCAGGGGGCCATCGAGCAGTACTTC
CASRGQGAIEQYF
>.|TRBV6-1|.|TRBJ1-2
TGTGCCAGCACCCGGACCCTGCGGGACTATGGCTACACCTTC
CASTRTLRDYGYTF
>.|TRBV29-1|once|TRBJ1-3
TGCAGCGTTGAAGGACAGCCGGACGTCTCTGGAAACACCATATATTTT
CSVEGQPDVSGNTIYF
>.|TRBV19|.|TRBJ2-5
TGTGCCAGTAGTAGACTAGGAGGGGAGACCCAGTACTTC
CASSRLGGETQYF
>.|TRBV4-1|.|TRBJ2-2
TGCGCCAGCAGCCCAAGGACTCCTACTACCGGGGAGCTGTTTTTT
CASSPRTPTTGELFF
>.|TRBV9|few|TRBJ2-3
TGTGCCAGCAGCGTAGTCGCTAGCGACACAGATACGCAGTATTTT
CASSVVASDTDTQYF
>TRBD1|TRBV5-1|.|TRBJ2-5
TGCGCCAGCAGCTCCCGGACAGGGGGCCGAGAGACCCAGTACTTC
CASSSRTGGRETQYF
>TRBD2|TRBV18|.|TRBJ2-3
TGTGCCAGCTCACCCGGACTAGCCGGGGTTTTAGAAGATACGCAGTATTTT
CASSPGLAGVLEDTQYF
>TRBD2|TRBV7-3|.|TRBJ2-7
TGTGCCAGCAGCTTACAGCCTAGCGGGATGGACGAGCAGTACTTC
CASSLQPSGMDEQYF
>.|TRBV27|.|TRBJ1-5
TGTGCCAGCAGTCTAACATACCGGGGCAATCAGCCCCAGCATTTT
CASSLTYRGNQPQHF
>.|TRBV5-1|few|TRBJ1-1
TGCGCCAGCAGCTTGGCCGACTCCACGAGGACTGAAGCTTTCTTT
CASSLADSTRTEAFF
>TRBD1|TRBV19|.|TRBJ1-3
TGTGCCACCCGAGGAACAGGGGGGGGAGGAAACACCATATATTTT
CATRGTGGGGNTIYF
>.|TRBV30|.|TRBJ1-4
TGTGCCTGGAGTGAACAGATTAATGAAAAACTGTTTTTT
CAWSEQINEKLFF
>.|TRBV25-1|.|TRBJ2-7
TGTGCCAGCAGTGAATTCAGGGTCCGGTACGAGCAGTACTTC
CASSEFRVRYEQYF
>.|TRBV5-1|.|TRBJ2-3
TGCGCCAGCAGCCACACCACCACAAAAGATACGCAGTATTTT
CASSHTTTKDTQYF
>TRBD1|TRBV7-9|.|TRBJ1-3
TGTTCCAGCAGTTCAACCGGGACAGGGATCTCTGGAAACACCATATATTTT
CSSSSTGTGISGNTIYF
>TRBD1|TRBV28|.|TRBJ2-7
TGTGCCAGCAGTTTCCCAAGGAGGACAGGGGACGAGCAGTACTTC
CASSFPRRTGDEQYF
>.|TRBV7-9|.|TRBJ2-5
TGTGCCAGCAGCTTAGCCATGGGCAGGGCAGGAGAGACCCAGTACTTC
CASSLAMGRAGETQYF
>TRBD2|TRBV4-1|.|TRBJ2-1
TGTGCCAGCAGCCCCGGGACTAGCGACTACAATGAGCAGTTCTTC
CASSPGTSDYNEQFF
>.|TRBV6-1|.|TRBJ1-3
TGTGCCAGCAACAGAGCCGGAAACACCATATATTTT
CASNRAGNTIYF
>.|TRBV10-3|.|TRBJ1-2
TGTGCCATCAGTGACCCCGCTAACTATGGCTACACCTTC
CAISDPANYGYTF
>.|TRBV4-1|.|TRBJ1-5
TGCGCCAGCAGCCAAGGGACAGACTATAGCAATCAGCCCCAGCATTTT
CASSQGTDYSNQPQHF
>TRBD2|TRBV9|.|TRBJ2-1
TGTGCCAGCAGCGTAGGAGCTAGCGGGAGAAATGAGCAGTTCTTC
CASSVGASGRNEQFF
>.|TRBV19|once|TRBJ1-5
TGTGCCAGTAGTATCGGCACGACAAATCAGCCCCAGCATTTT
CASSIGTTNQPQHF
>.|TRBV15|once|TRBJ1-5
TGTGCCACCAGCAGAGATGCAGGAGGCCAGCCCCAGCATTTT
CATSRDAGGQPQHF
>.|TRBV5-6|once|TRBJ2-5
TGTGCCAGCGTCCTCGACACCACAGCTCCACAAGAGACCCAGTACTTC
CASVLDTTAPQETQYF
>TRBD1|TRBV7-9|.|TRBJ2-7
TGTGCCAGCAGCTCAGCAGGGGGCGAGCAGTACTTC
CASSSAGGEQYF
>.|TRBV7-3|.|TRBJ1-4
TGTGCCAGCAACAGGGTTAGTAATGAAAAACTGTTTTTT
CASNRVSNEKLFF
>TRBD2|TRBV19|.|TRBJ2-1
TGTGCCAGTAGTATAGCCAAGACTAGCTCGAGGCAGTTCTTC
CASSIAKTSSRQFF
>.|TRBV9|.|TRBJ2-1
TGTGCCAGCAGCCCCCGGGTGGTAGCCGACAATGAGCAGTTCTTC
CASSPRVVADNEQFF
>TRBD1|TRBV10-3|.|TRBJ1-1
TGTGCCATCAGTGAGGGGACAGGACCGATGAACACTGAAGCTTTCTTT
CAISEGTGPMNTEAFF
>.|TRBV5-1|few|TRBJ1-3
TGCGCCAGCAGCTCTTCCCTCTCTGGAAACACCATATATTTT
CASSSSLSGNTIYF
>TRBD1|TRBV9|.|TRBJ2-3
TGTGCCAGCAGCGTAGATGGCAGGGGGTATAGCACAGATACGCAGTATTTT
CASSVDGRGYSTDTQYF
>TRBD2|TRBV15|.|TRBJ2-7
TGTGCCACCAGCAGTCGGGAACTAGCGTCCTCCTACGAGCAGTACTTC
CATSSRELASSYEQYF
>TRBD2|TRBV29-1|.|TRBJ2-3
TGCAGCGTTGGAGCGGGAGGCACAGATACGCAGTATTTT
CSVGAGGTDTQYF
>TRBD2|TRBV29-1|.|TRBJ2-1
TGCAGCGTTGAAGATCCGGGTGGGGGGGGGTTCTTC
CSVEDPGGGGFF
>.|TRBV6-1|.|TRBJ1-2
TGTGCCAGCAGTGAAGAGGGTGGGGGGGCCAACTATGGCTACACCTTC
CASSEEGGGANYGYTF
>.|TRBV9|.|TRBJ2-5
TGTGCCAGCAGCGTAGATCCGGCCGCGGGAGAGACCCAGTACTTC
CASSVDPAAGETQYF
>.|TRBV10-1|.|TRBJ2-1
TGCGCCAGCAGTAAGCGGGCCGACAATGAGCAGTTCTTC
CASSKRADNEQFF
>.|TRBV4-1|once|TRBJ2-3
TGCGCCAGCAGCCAAGCGGCGGGAACCACAGATACGCAGTATTTT
CASSQAAGTTDTQYF